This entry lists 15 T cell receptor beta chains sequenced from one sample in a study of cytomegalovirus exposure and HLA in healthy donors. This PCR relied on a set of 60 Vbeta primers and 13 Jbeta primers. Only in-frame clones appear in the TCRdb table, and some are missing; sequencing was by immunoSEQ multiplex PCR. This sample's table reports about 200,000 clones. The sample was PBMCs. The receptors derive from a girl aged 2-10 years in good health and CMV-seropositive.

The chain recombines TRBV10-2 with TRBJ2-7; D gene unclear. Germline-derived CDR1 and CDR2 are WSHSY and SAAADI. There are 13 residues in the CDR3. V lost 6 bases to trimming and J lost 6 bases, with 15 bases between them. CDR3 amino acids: CASRLDRSGEQYF. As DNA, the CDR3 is TGCGCCAGCAGGCTAGATCGATCGGGCGAGCAGTACTTC.

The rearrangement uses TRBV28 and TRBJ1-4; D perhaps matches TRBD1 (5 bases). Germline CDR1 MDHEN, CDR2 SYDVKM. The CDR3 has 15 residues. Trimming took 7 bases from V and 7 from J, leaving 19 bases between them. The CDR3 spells CASTSVGGEGEKLFF. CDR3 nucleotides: TGTGCCAGCACGTCTGTCGGGGGAGAGGGTGAAAAACTGTTTTTT.

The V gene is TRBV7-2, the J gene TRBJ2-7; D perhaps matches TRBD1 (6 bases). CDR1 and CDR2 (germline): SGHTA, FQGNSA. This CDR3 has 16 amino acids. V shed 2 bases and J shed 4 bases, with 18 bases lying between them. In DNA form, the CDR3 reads TGTGCCAGCAGCTTAACACGACTTGGGGGCTCGTACGAGCAGTACTTC. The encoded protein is CASSLTRLGGSYEQYF.

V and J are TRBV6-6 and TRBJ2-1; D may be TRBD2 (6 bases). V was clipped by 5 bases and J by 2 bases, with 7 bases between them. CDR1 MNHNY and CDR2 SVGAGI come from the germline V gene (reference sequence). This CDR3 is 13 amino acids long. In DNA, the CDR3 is TGTGCCAGCAGTCGCGGGGCCTACAATGAGCAGTTCTTC. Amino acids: CASSRGAYNEQFF.

Here the CDR3 DNA reads TGTGCCAGCATCAGTACAAACACTGAAGCTTTCTTT. It specifies CASISTNTEAFF. The gene calls are TRBV27 and TRBJ1-1; D gene unclear. The V end lost 7 bases, the J end lost 2 bases, and 8 bases lay between the germline ends. The length of the CDR3 is 12 residues. Germline V lookup: CDR1 MNHEY, CDR2 SMNVEV (reference sequence).

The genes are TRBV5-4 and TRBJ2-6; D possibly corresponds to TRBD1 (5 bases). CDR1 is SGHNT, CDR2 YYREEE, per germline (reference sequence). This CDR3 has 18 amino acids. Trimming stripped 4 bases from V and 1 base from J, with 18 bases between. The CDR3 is CASSTPTGYRSGANVLTF. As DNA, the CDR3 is TGTGCCAGCAGCACACCCACAGGATACAGGTCTGGGGCCAACGTCCTGACTTTC.

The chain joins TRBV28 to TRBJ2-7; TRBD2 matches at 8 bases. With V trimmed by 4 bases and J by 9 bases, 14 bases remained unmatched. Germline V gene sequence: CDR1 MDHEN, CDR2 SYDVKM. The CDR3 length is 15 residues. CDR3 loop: CASSSPGGSGTGQYF. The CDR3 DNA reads TGTGCCAGCAGTTCGCCGGGGGGTAGCGGGACTGGGCAGTACTTC.

The chain's CDR3 is CASSVDPLLAGVGETQYF. In nucleotides, the CDR3 is TGTGCCAGCAGCGTAGACCCCCTTCTAGCGGGAGTGGGGGAGACCCAGTACTTC. This chain uses TRBV9 with TRBJ2-5, with TRBD2 identical over 10 bases. V was pared by 0 bases and J by 5 bases, with 13 bases of the junction left unmatched. This CDR3 has 18 amino acids. CDR1 is SGDLS and CDR2 is YYNGEE in the germline V gene.

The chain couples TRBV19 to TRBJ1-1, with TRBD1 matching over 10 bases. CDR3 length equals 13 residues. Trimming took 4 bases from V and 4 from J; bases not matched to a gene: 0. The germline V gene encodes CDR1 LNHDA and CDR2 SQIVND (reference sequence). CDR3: CASSRTGGTEAFF. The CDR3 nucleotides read TGTGCCAGTAGTAGGACAGGGGGCACTGAAGCTTTCTTT.

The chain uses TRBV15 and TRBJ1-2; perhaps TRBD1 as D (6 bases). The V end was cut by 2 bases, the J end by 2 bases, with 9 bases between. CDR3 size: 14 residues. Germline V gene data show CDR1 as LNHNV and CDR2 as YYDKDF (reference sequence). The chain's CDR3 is CATSRSDRNYGYTF. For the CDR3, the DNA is TGTGCCACCAGCAGATCTGACAGGAACTATGGCTACACCTTC.

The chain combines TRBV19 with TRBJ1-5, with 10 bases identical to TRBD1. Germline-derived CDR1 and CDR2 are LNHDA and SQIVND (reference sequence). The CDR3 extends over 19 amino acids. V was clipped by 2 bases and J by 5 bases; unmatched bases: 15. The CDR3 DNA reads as TGTGCCAGTAGTATATTTCCTGCCGGGACAGGGGATCGGGATCAGCCCCAGCATTTT. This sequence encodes CASSIFPAGTGDRDQPQHF.

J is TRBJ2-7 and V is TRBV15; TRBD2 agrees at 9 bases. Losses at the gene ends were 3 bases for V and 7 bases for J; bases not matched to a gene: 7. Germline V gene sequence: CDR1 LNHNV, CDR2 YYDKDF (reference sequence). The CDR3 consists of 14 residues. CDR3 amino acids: CATSRGLAQQEQYF. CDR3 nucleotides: TGTGCCACCAGCAGGGGACTAGCCCAACAAGAGCAGTACTTC.

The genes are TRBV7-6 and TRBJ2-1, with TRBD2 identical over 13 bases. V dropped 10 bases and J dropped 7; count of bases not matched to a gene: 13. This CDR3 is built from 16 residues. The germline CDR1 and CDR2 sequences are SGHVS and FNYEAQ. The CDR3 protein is CATDTLAGGVGNEQFF. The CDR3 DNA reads TGTGCCACCGACACACTAGCGGGAGGGGTGGGTAATGAGCAGTTCTTC.

The CDR3 loop reads CASSSRTSLNTQYF. The CDR3, as DNA: TGTGCCAGCAGCTCAAGGACTAGTCTCAATACGCAGTATTTT. The V call is TRBV13, the J call TRBJ2-3, with 7 bases identical to TRBD2. The CDR3 runs 14 residues. V shed 4 bases, J shed 7 bases, and the junction held 8 bases outside the gene matches. Germline assignment: CDR1 PRHDT and CDR2 FYEKMQ (reference sequence).

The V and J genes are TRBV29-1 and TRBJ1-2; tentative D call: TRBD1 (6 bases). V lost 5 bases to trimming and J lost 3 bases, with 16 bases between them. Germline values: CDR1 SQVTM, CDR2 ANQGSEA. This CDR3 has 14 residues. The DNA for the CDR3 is TGCAGCGTTTCGGGCAGGGGTGTCCACTATGGCTACACCTTC. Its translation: CSVSGRGVHYGYTF. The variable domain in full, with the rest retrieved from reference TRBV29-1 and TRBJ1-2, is SAVISQKPSRDICQRGTSLTIQCQVDSQVTMMFWYRQQPGQSLTLIATANQGSEATYESGFVIDKFPISRPNLTFSTLTVSNMSPEDSSIYLCSVSGRGVHYGYTFGSGTRLTVV.